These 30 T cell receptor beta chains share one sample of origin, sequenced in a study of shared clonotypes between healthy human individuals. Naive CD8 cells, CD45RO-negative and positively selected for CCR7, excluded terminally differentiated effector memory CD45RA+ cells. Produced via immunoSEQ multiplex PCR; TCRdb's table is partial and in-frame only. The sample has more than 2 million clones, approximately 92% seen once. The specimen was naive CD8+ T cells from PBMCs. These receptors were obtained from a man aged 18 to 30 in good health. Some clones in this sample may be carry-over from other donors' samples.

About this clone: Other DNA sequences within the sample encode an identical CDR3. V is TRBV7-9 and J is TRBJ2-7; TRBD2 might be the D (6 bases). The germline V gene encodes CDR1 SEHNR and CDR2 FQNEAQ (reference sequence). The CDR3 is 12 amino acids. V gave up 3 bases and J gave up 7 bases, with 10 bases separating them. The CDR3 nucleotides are TGTGCCAGCAGCTTGGGGGGTCGGGAGCAGTACTTC. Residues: CASSLGGREQYF.

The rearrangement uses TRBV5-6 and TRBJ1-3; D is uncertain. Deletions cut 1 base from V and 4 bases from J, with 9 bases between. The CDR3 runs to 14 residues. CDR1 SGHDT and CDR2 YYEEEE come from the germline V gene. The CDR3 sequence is CASSLSVIGNTIYF. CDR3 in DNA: TGTGCCAGCAGCTTGAGTGTCATAGGAAACACCATATATTTT.

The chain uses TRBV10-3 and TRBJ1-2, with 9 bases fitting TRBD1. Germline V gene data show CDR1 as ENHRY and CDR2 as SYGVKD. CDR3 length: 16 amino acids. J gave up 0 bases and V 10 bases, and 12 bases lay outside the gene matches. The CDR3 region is CATGGQGPDANYGYTF. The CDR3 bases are TGTGCCACGGGTGGACAGGGGCCAGACGCTAACTATGGCTACACCTTC.

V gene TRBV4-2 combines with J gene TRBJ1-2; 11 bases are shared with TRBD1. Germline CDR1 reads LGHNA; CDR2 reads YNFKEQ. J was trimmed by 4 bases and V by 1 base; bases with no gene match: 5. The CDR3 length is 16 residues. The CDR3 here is CASSQGTGGDLYGYTF. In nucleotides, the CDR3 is TGTGCCAGCAGCCAAGGGACAGGGGGCGACCTCTATGGCTACACCTTC.

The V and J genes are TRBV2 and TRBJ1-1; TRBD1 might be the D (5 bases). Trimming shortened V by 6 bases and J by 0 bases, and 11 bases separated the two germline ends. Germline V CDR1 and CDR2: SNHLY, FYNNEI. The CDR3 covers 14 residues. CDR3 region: CASREGPMNTEAFF. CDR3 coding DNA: TGTGCCAGCAGGGAGGGACCGATGAACACTGAAGCTTTCTTT.

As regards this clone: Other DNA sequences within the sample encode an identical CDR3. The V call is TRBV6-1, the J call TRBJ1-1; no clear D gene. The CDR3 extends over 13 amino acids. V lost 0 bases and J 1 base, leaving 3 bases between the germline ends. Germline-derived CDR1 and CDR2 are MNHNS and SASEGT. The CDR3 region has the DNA TGTGCCAGCAGTGAAGCCCCGAACACTGAAGCTTTCTTT. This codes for CASSEAPNTEAFF.

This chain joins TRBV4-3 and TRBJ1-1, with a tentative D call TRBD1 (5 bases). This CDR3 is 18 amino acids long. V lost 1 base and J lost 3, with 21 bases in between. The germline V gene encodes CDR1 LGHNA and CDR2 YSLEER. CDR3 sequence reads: CASSQVAREVKGHTEAFF. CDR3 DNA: TGCGCCAGCAGCCAAGTGGCAAGGGAAGTTAAGGGGCACACTGAAGCTTTCTTT.

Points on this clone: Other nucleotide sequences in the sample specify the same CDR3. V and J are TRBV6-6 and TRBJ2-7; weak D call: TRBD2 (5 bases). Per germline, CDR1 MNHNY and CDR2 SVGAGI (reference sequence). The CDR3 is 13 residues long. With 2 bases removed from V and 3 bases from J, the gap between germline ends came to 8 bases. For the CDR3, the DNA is TGTGCCAGCAGTTACGGGCGGGTCTACGAGCAGTACTTC. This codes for CASSYGRVYEQYF.

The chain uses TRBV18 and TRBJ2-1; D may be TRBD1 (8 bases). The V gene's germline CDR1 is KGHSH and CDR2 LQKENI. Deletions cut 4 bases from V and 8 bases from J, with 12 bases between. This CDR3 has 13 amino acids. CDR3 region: CASSRQGRDEQFF. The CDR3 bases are TGTGCCAGCTCACGACAGGGGAGGGATGAGCAGTTCTTC.

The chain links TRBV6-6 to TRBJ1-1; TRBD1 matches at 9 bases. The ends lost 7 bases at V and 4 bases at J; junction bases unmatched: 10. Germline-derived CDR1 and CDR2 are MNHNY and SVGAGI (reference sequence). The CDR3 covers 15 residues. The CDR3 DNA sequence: TGTGCCAGCATTCCTACAGGGGGCTCGAGCACTGAAGCTTTCTTT. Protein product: CASIPTGGSSTEAFF.

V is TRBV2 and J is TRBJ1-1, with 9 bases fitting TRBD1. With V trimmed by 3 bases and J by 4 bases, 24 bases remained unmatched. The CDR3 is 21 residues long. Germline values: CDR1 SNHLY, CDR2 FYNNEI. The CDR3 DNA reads TGTGCCAGCAGTGATTCAGTGGGGGTCTACCGGGACAGGGAGTCGGGCACTGAAGCTTTCTTT. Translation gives CASSDSVGVYRDRESGTEAFF.

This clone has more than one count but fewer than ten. The CDR3, as DNA: TGTGCCAGTACCCTCCCGGGACATACGAACACTGAAGCTTTCTTT. This gives the protein CASTLPGHTNTEAFF. This chain connects TRBV19 to TRBJ1-1; D is perhaps TRBD1 (6 bases). The V end was cut by 7 bases, the J end by 1 base, with 16 bases between. CDR1 and CDR2 (germline): LNHDA, SQIVND (reference sequence). There are 15 residues in the CDR3.

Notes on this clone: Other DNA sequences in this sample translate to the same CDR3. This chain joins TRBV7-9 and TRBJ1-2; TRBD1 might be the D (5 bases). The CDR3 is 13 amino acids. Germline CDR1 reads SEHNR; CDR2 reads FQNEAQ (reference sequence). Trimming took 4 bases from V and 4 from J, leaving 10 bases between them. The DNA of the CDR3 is TGTGCCAGCAGCTCCCCGGGACCCTATGGCTACACCTTC. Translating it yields CASSSPGPYGYTF.

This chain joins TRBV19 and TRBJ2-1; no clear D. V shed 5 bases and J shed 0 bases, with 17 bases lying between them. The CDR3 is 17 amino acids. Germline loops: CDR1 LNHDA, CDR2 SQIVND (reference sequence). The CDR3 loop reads CASSPQDPRSSYNEQFF. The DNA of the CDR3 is TGTGCCAGTAGTCCTCAGGACCCGAGAAGCTCCTACAATGAGCAGTTCTTC.

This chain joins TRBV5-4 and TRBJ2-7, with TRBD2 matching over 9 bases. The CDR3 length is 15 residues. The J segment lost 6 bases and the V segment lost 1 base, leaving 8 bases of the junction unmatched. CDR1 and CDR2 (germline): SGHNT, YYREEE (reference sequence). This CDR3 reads CASSLSSGNSREQYF. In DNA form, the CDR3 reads TGTGCCAGCAGCTTGTCTAGCGGGAACTCTCGCGAGCAGTACTTC.

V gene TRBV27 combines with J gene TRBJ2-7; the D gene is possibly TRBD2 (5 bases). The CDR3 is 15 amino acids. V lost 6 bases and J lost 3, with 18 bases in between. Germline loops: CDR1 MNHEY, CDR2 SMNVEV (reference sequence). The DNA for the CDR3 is TGTGCCAGCAGCCCTCGGGGTTACGGGGACTACGAGCAGTACTTC. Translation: CASSPRGYGDYEQYF.

The CDR3 loop is CASSQHRVGNQPQHF. CDR3 sequence (DNA): TGCGCCAGCAGCCAACACAGGGTGGGCAATCAGCCCCAGCATTTT. The J gene is TRBJ1-5, the V gene TRBV4-1; tentatively, D is TRBD1 (6 bases). V was pared by 2 bases and J by 2 bases, with 10 bases between. The CDR3 spans 15 residues. CDR1 is MGHRA and CDR2 is YSYEKL in the germline V gene.

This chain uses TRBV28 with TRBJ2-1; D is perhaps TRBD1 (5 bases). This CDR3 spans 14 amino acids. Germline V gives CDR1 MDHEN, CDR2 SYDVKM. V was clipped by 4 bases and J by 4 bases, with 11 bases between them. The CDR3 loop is CASSWAGSYNEQFF. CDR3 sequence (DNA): TGTGCCAGCAGTTGGGCAGGGTCATACAATGAGCAGTTCTTC.

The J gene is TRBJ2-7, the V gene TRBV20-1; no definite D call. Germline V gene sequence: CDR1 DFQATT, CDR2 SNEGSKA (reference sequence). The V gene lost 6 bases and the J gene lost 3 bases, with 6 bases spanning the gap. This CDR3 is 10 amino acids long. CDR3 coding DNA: TGCAGTGCCAGTATCTACGAGCAGTACTTC. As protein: CSASIYEQYF.

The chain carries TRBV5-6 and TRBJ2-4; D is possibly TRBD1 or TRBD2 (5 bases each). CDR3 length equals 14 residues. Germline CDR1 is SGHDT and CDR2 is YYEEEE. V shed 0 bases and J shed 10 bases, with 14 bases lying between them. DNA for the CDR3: TGTGCCAGCAGCTTGGCCCGGGAAGGGGATATTCAGTACTTC. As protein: CASSLAREGDIQYF.

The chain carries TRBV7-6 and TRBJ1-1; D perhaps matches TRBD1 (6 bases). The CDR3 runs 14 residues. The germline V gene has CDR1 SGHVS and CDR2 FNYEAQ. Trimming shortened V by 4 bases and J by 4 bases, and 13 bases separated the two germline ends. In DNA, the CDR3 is TGTGCCAGCAGCTCGCGGGGGGCAGGCACTGAAGCTTTCTTT. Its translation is CASSSRGAGTEAFF. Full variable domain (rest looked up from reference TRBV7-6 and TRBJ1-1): GAGVSQSPRYKVTKRGQDVALRCDPISGHVSLYWYRQALGQGPEFLTYFNYEAQQDKSGLPNDRFSAERPEGSISTLTIQRTEQRDSAMYRCASSSRGAGTEAFFGQGTRLTVV.

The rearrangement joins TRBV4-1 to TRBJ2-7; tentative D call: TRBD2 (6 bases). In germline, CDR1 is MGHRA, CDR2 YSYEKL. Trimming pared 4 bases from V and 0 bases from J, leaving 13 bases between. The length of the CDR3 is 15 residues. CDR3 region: CASSPVAVSSYEQYF. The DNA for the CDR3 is TGCGCCAGCAGCCCCGTAGCGGTCAGCTCCTACGAGCAGTACTTC.

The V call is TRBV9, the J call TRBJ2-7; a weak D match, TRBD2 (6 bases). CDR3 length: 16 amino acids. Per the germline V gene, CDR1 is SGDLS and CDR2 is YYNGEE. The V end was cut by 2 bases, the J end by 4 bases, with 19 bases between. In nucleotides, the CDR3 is TGTGCCAGCAGCGTGGGAGGCGCAGGGAAAATTTACGAGCAGTACTTC. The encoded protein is CASSVGGAGKIYEQYF.

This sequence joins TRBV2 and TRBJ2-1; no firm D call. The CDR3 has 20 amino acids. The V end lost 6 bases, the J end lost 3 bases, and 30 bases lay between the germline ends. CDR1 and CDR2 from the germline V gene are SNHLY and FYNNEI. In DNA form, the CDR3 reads TGTGCCAGCAGAGATCCAACGAGCAGAACAGAGCTCCTTTACTACAATGAGCAGTTCTTC. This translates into CASRDPTSRTELLYYNEQFF. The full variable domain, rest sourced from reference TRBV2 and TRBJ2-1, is EPEVTQTPSHQVTQMGQEVILRCVPISNHLYFYWYRQILGQKVEFLVSFYNNEISEKSEIFDDQFSVERPDGSNFTLKIRSTKLEDSAMYFCASRDPTSRTELLYYNEQFFGPGTRLTVL.

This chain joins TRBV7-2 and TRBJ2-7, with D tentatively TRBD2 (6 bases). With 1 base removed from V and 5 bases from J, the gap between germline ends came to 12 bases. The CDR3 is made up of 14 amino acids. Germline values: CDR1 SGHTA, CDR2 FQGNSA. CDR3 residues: CASSLGLASHEQYF. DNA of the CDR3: TGTGCCAGCAGCTTAGGTCTAGCGTCACACGAGCAGTACTTC.

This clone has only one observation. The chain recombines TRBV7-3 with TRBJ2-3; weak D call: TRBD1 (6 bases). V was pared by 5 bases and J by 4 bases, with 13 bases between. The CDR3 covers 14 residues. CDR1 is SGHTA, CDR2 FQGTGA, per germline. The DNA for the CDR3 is TGTGCCAGCAGCCTCACAGGGAACGCAGATACGCAGTATTTT. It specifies CASSLTGNADTQYF.

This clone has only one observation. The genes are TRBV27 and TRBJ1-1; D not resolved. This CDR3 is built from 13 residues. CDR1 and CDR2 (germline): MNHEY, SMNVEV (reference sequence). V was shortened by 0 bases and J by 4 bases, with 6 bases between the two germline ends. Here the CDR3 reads CASSLSYFTEAFF. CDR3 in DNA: TGTGCCAGCAGTTTATCGTATTTCACTGAAGCTTTCTTT.

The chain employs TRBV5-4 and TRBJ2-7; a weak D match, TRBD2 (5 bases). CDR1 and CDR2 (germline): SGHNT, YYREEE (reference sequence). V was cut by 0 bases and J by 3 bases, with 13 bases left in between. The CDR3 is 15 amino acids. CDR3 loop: CASSLEVASNYEQYF. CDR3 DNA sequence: TGTGCCAGCAGCTTGGAGGTAGCGTCTAACTACGAGCAGTACTTC.

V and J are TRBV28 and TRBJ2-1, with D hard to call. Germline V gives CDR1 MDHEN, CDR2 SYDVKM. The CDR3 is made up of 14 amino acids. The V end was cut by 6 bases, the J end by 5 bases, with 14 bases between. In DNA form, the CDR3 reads TGTGCCAGCAGATTGGGAAACGGTCACAATGAGCAGTTCTTC. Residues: CASRLGNGHNEQFF. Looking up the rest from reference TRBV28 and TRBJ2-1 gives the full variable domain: DVKVTQSSRYLVKRTGEKVFLECVQDMDHENMFWYRQDPGLGLRLIYFSYDVKMKEKGDIPEGYSVSREKKERFSLILESASTNQTSMYLCASRLGNGHNEQFFGPGTRLTVL.

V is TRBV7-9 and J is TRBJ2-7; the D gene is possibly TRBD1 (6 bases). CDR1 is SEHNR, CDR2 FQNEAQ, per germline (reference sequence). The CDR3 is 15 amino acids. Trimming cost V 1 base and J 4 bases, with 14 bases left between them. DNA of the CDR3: TGTGCCAGCAGCTTAGTTCCCGGGACATCATACGAGCAGTACTTC. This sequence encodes CASSLVPGTSYEQYF.